This is a list of T cell receptor beta chains from one sample in a study of early T cells in non-severe SARS-CoV-2 infection. From the 5' RACE reads, TCRdb called clonotypes with MiXCR, one entry per CDR3 protein. The table records about 64,000 distinct CDR3 sequences, approximately 10% of them present only once. The starting material was whole blood, obtained at baseline. The receptors were gathered from an adult who was a healthcare worker with PCR-confirmed SARS-CoV-2 infection or an uninfected control (not recorded which). The CDR3 runs from the conserved cysteine through the conserved F or W. Fields, in order: CDR3 protein, CDR3 DNA, clone size, D gene, V gene, J gene, CDR3 length. The D gene is left open where the match is weak. Size is stated for part of the rows, as once, few or many counts, or as a class when the clone is expanded.

cdr3_aa: CASSFPTSGAYQYF
cdr3_nt: TGTGCCAGCAGCTTCCCGACTAGCGGTGCCTATCAGTACTTC
clone_size: NA
d_call: TRBD2
v_call: TRBV11-2
j_call: TRBJ2-7
cdr3_length: 14

cdr3_aa: CASSPRGDRVSYNEQFF
cdr3_nt: TGTGCCAGCAGCCCGAGGGGGGACCGGGTTTCCTACAATGAGCAGTTCTTC
clone_size: few
d_call: NA
v_call: TRBV7-6
j_call: TRBJ2-1
cdr3_length: 17

cdr3_aa: CASSQGLAGGLNEQFF
cdr3_nt: TGTGCCAGCAGCCAAGGACTAGCGGGGGGGCTCAATGAGCAGTTCTTC
clone_size: many
d_call: TRBD2
v_call: TRBV3-1
j_call: TRBJ2-1
cdr3_length: 16

cdr3_aa: CSAARTARSYEQYF
cdr3_nt: TGCAGTGCCGCTCGGACAGCCCGGTCCTACGAGCAGTACTTC
clone_size: few
d_call: NA
v_call: TRBV20-1
j_call: TRBJ2-7
cdr3_length: 14

cdr3_aa: CASSSAFGAGANVLTF
cdr3_nt: TGTGCTAGCAGTTCAGCCTTTGGGGCTGGGGCCAACGTCCTGACTTTC
clone_size: NA
d_call: NA
v_call: TRBV7-7
j_call: TRBJ2-6
cdr3_length: 16

cdr3_aa: CASSFGTNAEAFF
cdr3_nt: TGTGCCAGCAGCTTTGGAACGAACGCTGAAGCTTTCTTT
clone_size: NA
d_call: NA
v_call: TRBV5-6
j_call: TRBJ1-1
cdr3_length: 13

cdr3_aa: CASKEGGPRTEAFF
cdr3_nt: TGTGCCAGCAAAGAGGGGGGGCCGCGAACTGAAGCTTTCTTT
clone_size: many
d_call: NA
v_call: TRBV6-6
j_call: TRBJ1-1
cdr3_length: 14

cdr3_aa: CASSDQGSQPQHF
cdr3_nt: TGTGCCAGCAGTGATCAGGGGAGTCAGCCCCAGCATTTT
clone_size: few
d_call: NA
v_call: TRBV2
j_call: TRBJ1-5
cdr3_length: 13

cdr3_aa: CASSLVKGIAGELFF
cdr3_nt: TGTGCCAGCAGCTTAGTGAAGGGGATCGCCGGGGAGCTGTTTTTT
clone_size: many
d_call: NA
v_call: TRBV11-2
j_call: TRBJ2-2
cdr3_length: 15

cdr3_aa: CASRVAGGSVTQYF
cdr3_nt: TGTGCCAGCAGAGTAGCTGGGGGAAGTGTGACCCAGTACTTC
clone_size: few
d_call: NA
v_call: TRBV27
j_call: TRBJ2-5
cdr3_length: 14

cdr3_aa: CATSQTGINQPQHF
cdr3_nt: TGTGCCACCAGTCAAACAGGGATCAATCAGCCCCAGCATTTT
clone_size: NA
d_call: NA
v_call: TRBV24-1
j_call: TRBJ1-5
cdr3_length: 14

cdr3_aa: CASSSPGQGNEQYF
cdr3_nt: TGTGCCAGCAGCTCGCCGGGACAGGGGAACGAGCAGTACTTC
clone_size: NA
d_call: TRBD1
v_call: TRBV7-9
j_call: TRBJ2-7
cdr3_length: 14

cdr3_aa: CASSLFHGAPTYNEQFF
cdr3_nt: TGTGCCAGCAGCTTATTCCATGGGGCCCCTACCTACAATGAGCAGTTCTTC
clone_size: NA
d_call: NA
v_call: TRBV11-2
j_call: TRBJ2-1
cdr3_length: 17

cdr3_aa: CSSRFRGPEAFF
cdr3_nt: TGTTCCAGCAGATTCAGGGGACCTGAAGCTTTCTTT
clone_size: NA
d_call: NA
v_call: TRBV5-8
j_call: TRBJ1-1
cdr3_length: 12

cdr3_aa: CASSLMSPLEAFF
cdr3_nt: TGTGCCAGCAGTTTAATGAGCCCACTTGAAGCTTTCTTT
clone_size: NA
d_call: NA
v_call: TRBV12-3/TRBV12-4
j_call: TRBJ1-1
cdr3_length: 13

cdr3_aa: CASSLTLADGTDTQYF
cdr3_nt: TGTGCCAGTAGCCTGACGCTAGCGGATGGCACAGATACGCAGTATTTT
clone_size: many
d_call: TRBD2
v_call: TRBV19
j_call: TRBJ2-3
cdr3_length: 16

cdr3_aa: CASSQEQGGQYF
cdr3_nt: TGTGCCAGCAGCCAAGAACAGGGCGGGCAGTACTTC
clone_size: few
d_call: NA
v_call: TRBV6-6
j_call: TRBJ2-7
cdr3_length: 12

cdr3_aa: CASSTAYEQYF
cdr3_nt: TGTGCCAGCAGCACAGCCTACGAGCAGTACTTC
clone_size: many
d_call: NA
v_call: TRBV25-1
j_call: TRBJ2-7
cdr3_length: 11

cdr3_aa: CASSLAVTSGANVLTF
cdr3_nt: TGCGCCAGCAGCTTGGCCGTAACCTCTGGGGCCAACGTCCTGACTTTC
clone_size: few
d_call: NA
v_call: TRBV5-1
j_call: TRBJ2-6
cdr3_length: 16

cdr3_aa: CASSPNTDLNTEAFF
cdr3_nt: TGTGCCAGCAGTCCTAATACAGATTTGAACACTGAAGCTTTCTTT
clone_size: NA
d_call: NA
v_call: TRBV27
j_call: TRBJ1-1
cdr3_length: 15

cdr3_aa: CASSFTRGAQNTGELFF
cdr3_nt: TGTGCCAGCAGCTTTACCAGGGGGGCCCAAAACACCGGGGAGCTGTTTTTT
clone_size: few
d_call: NA
v_call: TRBV7-8
j_call: TRBJ2-2
cdr3_length: 17

cdr3_aa: CASNIAGGNYEQYF
cdr3_nt: TGTGCCAGCAACATAGCCGGGGGAAACTACGAGCAGTACTTC
clone_size: NA
d_call: NA
v_call: TRBV2
j_call: TRBJ2-7
cdr3_length: 14

cdr3_aa: CASSYAGGWNTGELFF
cdr3_nt: TGTGCCAGCAGTTACGCCGGGGGGTGGAACACCGGGGAGCTGTTTTTT
clone_size: few
d_call: TRBD2
v_call: TRBV6-5
j_call: TRBJ2-2
cdr3_length: 16

cdr3_aa: CASKSTGVQPQHF
cdr3_nt: TGTGCCAGCAAAAGTACAGGGGTTCAGCCCCAGCATTTT
clone_size: few
d_call: TRBD1
v_call: TRBV2
j_call: TRBJ1-5
cdr3_length: 13

cdr3_aa: CASSPGHPNSALHF
cdr3_nt: TGTGCCAGCAGTCCGGGACATCCTAATTCAGCCCTCCACTTT
clone_size: NA
d_call: NA
v_call: TRBV7-8
j_call: TRBJ1-6
cdr3_length: 14

cdr3_aa: CSVDPGLSYF
cdr3_nt: TGCAGCGTTGATCCGGGACTATCGTACTTC
clone_size: few
d_call: TRBD2
v_call: TRBV29-1
j_call: TRBJ2-5
cdr3_length: 10

cdr3_aa: CASSRNSGTLNTGELFF
cdr3_nt: TGTGCCAGCAGTCGAAATTCCGGGACACTGAACACCGGGGAGCTGTTTTTT
clone_size: NA
d_call: NA
v_call: TRBV2
j_call: TRBJ2-2
cdr3_length: 17

cdr3_aa: CASSYWGDTQYF
cdr3_nt: TGTGCCAGCAGTTACTGGGGAGATACGCAGTATTTT
clone_size: NA
d_call: NA
v_call: TRBV6-2/TRBV6-3
j_call: TRBJ2-3
cdr3_length: 12

cdr3_aa: CASGLWDEKLFF
cdr3_nt: TGTGCTAGTGGTTTGTGGGATGAAAAACTGTTTTTT
clone_size: few
d_call: NA
v_call: TRBV12-5
j_call: TRBJ1-4
cdr3_length: 12

cdr3_aa: CASSWDGGRENSPLHF
cdr3_nt: TGCGCCAGCAGCTGGGACGGTGGGAGGGAGAATTCACCCCTCCACTTT
clone_size: few
d_call: NA
v_call: TRBV5-1
j_call: TRBJ1-6
cdr3_length: 16

cdr3_aa: CARIGREANYGYTF
cdr3_nt: TGTGCCCGTATAGGACGGGAAGCTAACTATGGCTACACCTTC
clone_size: few
d_call: NA
v_call: TRBV30
j_call: TRBJ1-2
cdr3_length: 14

cdr3_aa: CSAPPPGAASETQYF
cdr3_nt: TGCAGTGCTCCGCCCCCGGGTGCAGCCTCAGAGACCCAGTACTTC
clone_size: NA
d_call: NA
v_call: TRBV20-1
j_call: TRBJ2-5
cdr3_length: 15

cdr3_aa: CSARGFTDTQYF
cdr3_nt: TGCAGTGCTAGGGGGTTCACAGATACGCAGTATTTT
clone_size: few
d_call: NA
v_call: TRBV20-1
j_call: TRBJ2-3
cdr3_length: 12

cdr3_aa: CASSLAGTTEAFF
cdr3_nt: TGCGCCAGCAGCCTCGCAGGGACCACTGAAGCTTTCTTT
clone_size: NA
d_call: NA
v_call: TRBV23-1
j_call: TRBJ1-1
cdr3_length: 13

cdr3_aa: CAWSVHILSSSGNTIYF
cdr3_nt: TGTGCCTGGAGTGTCCATATCCTAAGCTCTTCGGGAAACACCATATATTTT
clone_size: many
d_call: NA
v_call: TRBV30
j_call: TRBJ1-3
cdr3_length: 17

cdr3_aa: CASSPLEGGQPQHF
cdr3_nt: TGTGCCAGCTCACCACTTGAGGGGGGTCAGCCCCAGCATTTT
clone_size: many
d_call: NA
v_call: TRBV18
j_call: TRBJ1-5
cdr3_length: 14

cdr3_aa: CASSLGGRAIWGTEAFF
cdr3_nt: TGTGCCAGCAGCTTGGGAGGCAGGGCAATTTGGGGCACTGAAGCTTTCTTT
clone_size: few
d_call: NA
v_call: TRBV5-4
j_call: TRBJ1-1
cdr3_length: 17

cdr3_aa: CASSDRPLSYEQYF
cdr3_nt: TGTGCCAGCAGTGACAGACCCCTCTCCTACGAGCAGTACTTC
clone_size: NA
d_call: NA
v_call: TRBV2
j_call: TRBJ2-7
cdr3_length: 14

cdr3_aa: CASSSGTSGGWQTQYF
cdr3_nt: TGTGCCAGCAGTTCTGGTACTAGCGGGGGTTGGCAGACCCAGTACTTC
clone_size: many
d_call: TRBD2
v_call: TRBV28
j_call: TRBJ2-5
cdr3_length: 16

cdr3_aa: CASSYPTGNQPQHF
cdr3_nt: TGTGCCAGCAGTTACCCCACAGGCAATCAGCCCCAGCATTTT
clone_size: NA
d_call: NA
v_call: TRBV6-2/TRBV6-3
j_call: TRBJ1-5
cdr3_length: 14

cdr3_aa: CSASRPTTSTDTQYF
cdr3_nt: TGCAGTGCTAGCCGGCCCACTACTAGCACAGATACGCAGTATTTT
clone_size: few
d_call: NA
v_call: TRBV20-1
j_call: TRBJ2-3
cdr3_length: 15

cdr3_aa: CASSLIGIGGSYTETQYF
cdr3_nt: TGTGCCAGCAGCCTAATTGGGATAGGGGGGTCGTACACAGAGACCCAGTACTTC
clone_size: many
d_call: NA
v_call: TRBV5-6
j_call: TRBJ2-5
cdr3_length: 18

cdr3_aa: CASSRAGTRETQYF
cdr3_nt: TGTGCCAGCAGCCGTGCCGGGACAAGAGAGACCCAGTACTTC
clone_size: few
d_call: NA
v_call: TRBV11-1
j_call: TRBJ2-5
cdr3_length: 14

cdr3_aa: CSASPGAPTDTQYF
cdr3_nt: TGCAGTGCTAGTCCCGGGGCCCCCACAGATACGCAGTATTTT
clone_size: NA
d_call: NA
v_call: TRBV20-1
j_call: TRBJ2-3
cdr3_length: 14

cdr3_aa: CASSLFATNEKLFF
cdr3_nt: TGTGCCAGCAGCTTGTTCGCAACTAATGAAAAACTGTTTTTT
clone_size: few
d_call: NA
v_call: TRBV5-5
j_call: TRBJ1-4
cdr3_length: 14

cdr3_aa: CASSSDSPYEQYF
cdr3_nt: TGTGCCAGCAGCTCTGACAGTCCCTACGAGCAGTACTTC
clone_size: few
d_call: NA
v_call: TRBV6-5
j_call: TRBJ2-7
cdr3_length: 13

cdr3_aa: CASSGTGSTGELFF
cdr3_nt: TGTGCCAGCAGCGGGACAGGGAGCACCGGGGAGCTGTTTTTT
clone_size: many
d_call: TRBD1
v_call: TRBV6-4
j_call: TRBJ2-2
cdr3_length: 14

cdr3_aa: CASSVTGVSGNTIYF
cdr3_nt: TGTGCCAGCAGCGTAACAGGGGTCTCTGGAAACACCATATATTTT
clone_size: NA
d_call: TRBD1
v_call: TRBV5-5
j_call: TRBJ1-3
cdr3_length: 15

cdr3_aa: CSASPFGTAFNEKLFF
cdr3_nt: TGCAGTGCTTCACCTTTCGGGACAGCCTTTAATGAAAAACTGTTTTTT
clone_size: few
d_call: TRBD1
v_call: TRBV20-1
j_call: TRBJ1-4
cdr3_length: 16

cdr3_aa: CASSLQADIDEQYF
cdr3_nt: TGTGCCAGCAGCTTACAGGCGGACATTGACGAGCAGTACTTC
clone_size: few
d_call: NA
v_call: TRBV7-9
j_call: TRBJ2-7
cdr3_length: 14